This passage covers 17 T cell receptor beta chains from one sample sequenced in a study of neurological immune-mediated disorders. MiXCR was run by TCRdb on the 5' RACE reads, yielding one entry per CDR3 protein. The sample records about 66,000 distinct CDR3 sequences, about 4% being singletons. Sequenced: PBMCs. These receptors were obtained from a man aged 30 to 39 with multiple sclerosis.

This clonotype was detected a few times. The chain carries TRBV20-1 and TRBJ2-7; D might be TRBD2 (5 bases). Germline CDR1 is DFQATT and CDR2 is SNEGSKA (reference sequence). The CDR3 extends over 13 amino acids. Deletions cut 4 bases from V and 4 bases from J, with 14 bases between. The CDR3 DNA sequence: TGCAGTGCTACTTCTAGCTATTTATACGAGCAGTACTTC. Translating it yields CSATSSYLYEQYF.

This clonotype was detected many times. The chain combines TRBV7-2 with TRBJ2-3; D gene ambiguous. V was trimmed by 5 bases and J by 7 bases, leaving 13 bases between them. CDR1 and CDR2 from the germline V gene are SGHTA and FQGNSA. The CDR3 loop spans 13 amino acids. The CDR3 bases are TGTGCCAGCAGCCTAAATGACCTCAATACGCAGTATTTT. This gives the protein CASSLNDLNTQYF.

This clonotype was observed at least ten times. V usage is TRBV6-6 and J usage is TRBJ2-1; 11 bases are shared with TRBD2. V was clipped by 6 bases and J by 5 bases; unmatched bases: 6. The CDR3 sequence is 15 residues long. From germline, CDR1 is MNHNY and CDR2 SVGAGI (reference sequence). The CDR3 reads CASRRGLAANNEQFF. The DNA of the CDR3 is TGTGCCAGCAGAAGGGGACTAGCGGCTAACAATGAGCAGTTCTTC.

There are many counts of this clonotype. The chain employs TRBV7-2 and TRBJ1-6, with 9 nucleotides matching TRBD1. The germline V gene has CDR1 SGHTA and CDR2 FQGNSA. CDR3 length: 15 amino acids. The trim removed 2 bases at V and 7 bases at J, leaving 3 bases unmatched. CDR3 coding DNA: TGTGCCAGCAGCTTAATGGGACAGGGAAATTCACCCCTCCACTTT. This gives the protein CASSLMGQGNSPLHF.

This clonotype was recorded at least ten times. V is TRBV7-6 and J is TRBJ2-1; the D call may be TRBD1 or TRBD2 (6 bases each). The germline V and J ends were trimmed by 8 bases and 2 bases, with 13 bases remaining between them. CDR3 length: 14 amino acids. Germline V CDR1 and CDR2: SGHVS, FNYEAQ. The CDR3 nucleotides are TGTGCCAGCGCCGGACGGGGGCCCTACAATGAGCAGTTCTTC. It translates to CASAGRGPYNEQFF.

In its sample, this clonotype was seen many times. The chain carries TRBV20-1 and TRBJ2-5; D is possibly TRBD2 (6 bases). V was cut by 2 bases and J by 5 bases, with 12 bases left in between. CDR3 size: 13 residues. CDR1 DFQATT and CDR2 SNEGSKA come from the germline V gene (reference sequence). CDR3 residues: CSARPGVQETQYF. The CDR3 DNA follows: TGCAGTGCTAGACCGGGGGTACAGGAGACCCAGTACTTC.

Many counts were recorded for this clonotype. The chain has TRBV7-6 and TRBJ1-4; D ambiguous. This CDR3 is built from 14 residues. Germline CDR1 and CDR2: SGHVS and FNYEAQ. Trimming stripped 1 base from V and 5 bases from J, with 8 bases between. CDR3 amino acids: CASSLGAVNEKLFF. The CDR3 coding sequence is TGTGCCAGCAGCTTAGGGGCGGTGAATGAAAAACTGTTTTTT.

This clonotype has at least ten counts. The CDR3, as DNA: TGTGCCAGCAGTCCACAGGGTGTGGGAAAGTCCTACGAGCAGTACTTC. This sequence encodes CASSPQGVGKSYEQYF. This chain joins TRBV21-1 and TRBJ2-7; the table names TRBD1, a call not compared with the DNA. TRBV21-1 is labeled a pseudogene. CDR3 length: 16 residues.

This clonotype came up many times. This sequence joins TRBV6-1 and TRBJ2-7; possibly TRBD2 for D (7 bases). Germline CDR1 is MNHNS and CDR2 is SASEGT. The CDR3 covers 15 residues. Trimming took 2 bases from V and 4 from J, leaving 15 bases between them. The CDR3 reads CASSETGGYLYEQYF. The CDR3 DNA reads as TGTGCCAGCAGTGAAACGGGGGGCTACCTATACGAGCAGTACTTC.

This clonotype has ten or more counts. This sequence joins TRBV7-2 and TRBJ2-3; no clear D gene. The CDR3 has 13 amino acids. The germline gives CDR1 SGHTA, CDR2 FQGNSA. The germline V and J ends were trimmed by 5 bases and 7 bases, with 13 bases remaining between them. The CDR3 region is CASSVYLENTQYF. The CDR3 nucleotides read TGTGCCAGCAGCGTATACCTGGAGAATACGCAGTATTTT. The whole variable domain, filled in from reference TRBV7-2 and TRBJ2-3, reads GAGVSQSPSNKVTEKGKDVELRCDPISGHTALYWYRQSLGQGLEFLIYFQGNSAPDKSGLPSDRFSAERTGGSVSTLTIQRTQQEDSAVYLCASSVYLENTQYFGPGTRLTVL.

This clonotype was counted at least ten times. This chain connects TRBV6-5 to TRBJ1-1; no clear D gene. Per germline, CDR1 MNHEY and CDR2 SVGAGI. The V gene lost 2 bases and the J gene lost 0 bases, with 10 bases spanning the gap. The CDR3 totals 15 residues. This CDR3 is CASSYSLLMNTEAFF. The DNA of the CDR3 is TGTGCCAGCAGTTACAGCTTACTAATGAACACTGAAGCTTTCTTT.

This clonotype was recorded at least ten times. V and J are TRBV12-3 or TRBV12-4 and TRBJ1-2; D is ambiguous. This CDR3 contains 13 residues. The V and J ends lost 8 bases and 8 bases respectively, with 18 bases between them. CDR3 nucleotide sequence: TGTGCCAGCTTACTGATGGGGTCGAAGGGCTACACCTTC. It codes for CASLLMGSKGYTF.

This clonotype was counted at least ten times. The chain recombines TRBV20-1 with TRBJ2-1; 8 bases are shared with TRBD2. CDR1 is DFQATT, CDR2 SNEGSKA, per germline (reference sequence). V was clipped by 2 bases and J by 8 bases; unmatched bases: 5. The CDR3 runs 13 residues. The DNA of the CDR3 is TGCAGTGCTAGACTAGCGGGTCGCCATGAGCAGTTCTTC. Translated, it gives CSARLAGRHEQFF.

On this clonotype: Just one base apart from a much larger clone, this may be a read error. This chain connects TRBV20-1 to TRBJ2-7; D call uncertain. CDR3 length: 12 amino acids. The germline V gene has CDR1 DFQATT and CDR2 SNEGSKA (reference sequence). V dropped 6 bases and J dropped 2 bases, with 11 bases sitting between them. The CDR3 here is CSARQTTYEQYF. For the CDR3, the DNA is TGCAGTGCGCGGCAGACCACCTACGAGCAGTACTTC.

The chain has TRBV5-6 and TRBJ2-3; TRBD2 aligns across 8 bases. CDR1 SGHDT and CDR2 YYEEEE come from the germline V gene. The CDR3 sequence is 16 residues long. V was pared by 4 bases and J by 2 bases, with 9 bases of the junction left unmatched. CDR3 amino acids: CASSTTSEGDTDTQYF. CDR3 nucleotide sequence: TGTGCCAGCAGCACGACTAGCGAGGGGGACACAGATACGCAGTATTTT.

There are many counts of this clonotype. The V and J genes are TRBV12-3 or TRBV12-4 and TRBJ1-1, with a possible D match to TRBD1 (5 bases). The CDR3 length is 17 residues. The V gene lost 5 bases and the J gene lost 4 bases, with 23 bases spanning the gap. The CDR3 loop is CASSTVWRGKRGTEAFF. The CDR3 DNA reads TGTGCCAGCAGTACGGTGTGGAGGGGAAAGCGTGGCACTGAAGCTTTCTTT.

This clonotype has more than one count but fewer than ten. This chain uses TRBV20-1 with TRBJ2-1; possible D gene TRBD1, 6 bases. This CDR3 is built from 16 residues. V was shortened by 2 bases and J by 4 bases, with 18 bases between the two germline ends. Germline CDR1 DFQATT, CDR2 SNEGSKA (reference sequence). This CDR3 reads CSARILGAGRYNEQFF. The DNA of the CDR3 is TGCAGTGCTAGAATTCTGGGGGCAGGGAGATACAATGAGCAGTTCTTC.